The 17 T cell receptor beta chains listed next were all sequenced from one sample in a study of shared clonotypes between healthy human individuals. Positive CCR7 selection of CD45RO-negative cells yielded the naive CD8 cells, and terminally differentiated effector memory CD45RA+ cells were excluded. Data came from immunoSEQ multiplex PCR; TCRdb stores just in-frame clones and leaves some out. The top ten clones hold approximately 0.2% of a sample with roughly 850,000 clones, about 96% of them seen once. The source material was naive CD8+ T cells sorted from blood. These receptors were obtained from a young man in good health.

This chain links TRBV27 with TRBJ2-2; the D is unclear. This CDR3 comprises 17 residues. V lost 3 bases, J lost 4 bases, and 18 bases lay in between. Germline-derived CDR1 and CDR2 are MNHEY and SMNVEV (reference sequence). For the CDR3, the DNA is TGTGCCAGCAGTTTGGCGTCCCTCAGGTCGGGCACCGGGGAGCTGTTTTTT. Its translation is CASSLASLRSGTGELFF.

Turning to this clone: The sample has other DNA sequences that encode this CDR3 too. The genes are TRBV9 and TRBJ1-2; 7 bases line up with TRBD1. The CDR3 covers 14 residues. Germline V gene sequence: CDR1 SGDLS, CDR2 YYNGEE. V lost 0 bases, J lost 3 bases, and 2 bases stayed unmatched. CDR3 in amino acids: CASSVGTGDYGYTF. Here the CDR3 DNA reads TGTGCCAGCAGCGTAGGTACAGGGGACTATGGCTACACCTTC. Full variable domain (missing parts from reference TRBV9 and TRBJ1-2): DSGVTQTPKHLITATGQRVTLRCSPRSGDLSVYWYQQSLDQGLQFLIQYYNGEERAKGNILERFSAQQFPDLHSELNLSSLELGDSALYFCASSVGTGDYGYTFGSGTRLTVV.

The chain uses TRBV19 and TRBJ1-1, with TRBD1 matching over 9 bases. CDR1 is LNHDA, CDR2 SQIVND, per germline (reference sequence). The CDR3 is 15 amino acids. Germline trimming cut 5 bases from V and 3 bases from J; bases unmatched to any gene: 7. The CDR3 DNA sequence: TGTGCCAGTAGTGTACAGGGGGCGCGGGACACTGAAGCTTTCTTT. Its protein product is CASSVQGARDTEAFF. The full variable domain, with the rest looked up from reference TRBV19 and TRBJ1-1, is DGGITQSPKYLFRKEGQNVTLSCEQNLNHDAMYWYRQDPGQGLRLIYYSQIVNDFQKGDIAEGYSVSREKKESFPLTVTSAQKNPTAFYLCASSVQGARDTEAFFGQGTRLTVV.

The chain recombines TRBV7-9 with TRBJ1-2; the D is unclear. CDR1 is SEHNR and CDR2 is FQNEAQ in the germline V gene (reference sequence). V lost 4 bases and J lost 4, with 13 bases in between. The CDR3 runs 14 residues. This CDR3 is CASSSTNGAYGYTF. The CDR3 DNA sequence: TGTGCCAGCAGCTCCACTAATGGAGCCTATGGCTACACCTTC. Combining the CDR3 with reference TRBV7-9 and TRBJ1-2 gives the whole variable domain DTGVSQNPRHKITKRGQNVTFRCDPISEHNRLYWYRQTLGQGPEFLTYFQNEAQLEKSRLLSDRFSAERPKGSFSTLEIQRTEQGDSAMYLCASSSTNGAYGYTFGSGTRLTVV.

The V and J genes are TRBV7-9 and TRBJ2-1; 12 bases are shared with TRBD2. Germline V gives CDR1 SEHNR, CDR2 FQNEAQ (reference sequence). Germline trimming cut 5 bases from V and 6 bases from J; bases unmatched to any gene: 14. The CDR3 runs to 18 residues. CDR3 in DNA: TGTGCCAGCAGCACCACCACGGGGCTAGCGGGAGGGCTCAATGAGCAGTTCTTC. Translated, it gives CASSTTTGLAGGLNEQFF.

This chain joins TRBV11-2 and TRBJ2-5; D possibly matches TRBD1 or TRBD2 (6 bases each). The CDR3 loop spans 16 amino acids. From germline, CDR1 is SGHAT and CDR2 FQNNGV. Trimming stripped 5 bases from V and 2 bases from J, with 18 bases between. The CDR3 coding sequence is TGTGCCAGCAGCCCAGGAGGGTGGGACATACAAGAGACCCAGTACTTC. This encodes CASSPGGWDIQETQYF.

The chain carries TRBV15 and TRBJ2-7; maybe TRBD1 (6 bases). The V and J ends lost 6 bases and 0 bases respectively, with 15 bases between them. CDR1 is LNHNV and CDR2 is YYDKDF in the germline V gene (reference sequence). The CDR3 has 15 residues. CDR3 loop: CATRDNTGISYEQYF. In DNA, the CDR3 is TGTGCCACCAGAGACAATACAGGGATCTCCTACGAGCAGTACTTC.

This chain joins TRBV7-6 and TRBJ2-7, with D possibly matching TRBD2 (6 bases). The CDR3 sequence is 18 residues long. With 5 bases removed from V and 7 bases from J, the gap between germline ends came to 30 bases. Germline V gene data show CDR1 as SGHVS and CDR2 as FNYEAQ. CDR3 DNA sequence: TGTGCCAGCAGCCTACTCGGGGGATTTAAGCCCCTCTCAGGAGAGCAGTACTTC. This translates into CASSLLGGFKPLSGEQYF.

This chain joins TRBV6-5 and TRBJ2-7; 9 bases line up with TRBD2. The V gene's germline CDR1 is MNHEY and CDR2 SVGAGI. The CDR3 covers 15 residues. With 0 bases clipped from V and 3 bases from J, the junction kept 3 bases outside the gene matches. This CDR3 reads CASSYSVLAGYEQYF. The CDR3 DNA sequence: TGTGCCAGCAGTTACTCGGTACTAGCGGGCTACGAGCAGTACTTC.

Here the CDR3 reads CASSLEVGYYEQYF. The CDR3 DNA is TGTGCCAGCAGCTTAGAGGTGGGGTACTACGAGCAGTACTTC. The chain joins TRBV7-2 to TRBJ2-7; D is unresolved. Germline V gene data show CDR1 as SGHTA and CDR2 as FQGNSA. Trimming cost V 1 base and J 3 bases, with 10 bases left between them. The CDR3 consists of 14 residues.

This chain uses TRBV9 with TRBJ1-4; D is unclear. With 3 bases removed from V and 3 bases from J, the gap between germline ends came to 9 bases. The CDR3 totals 14 residues. Germline-derived CDR1 and CDR2 are SGDLS and YYNGEE. CDR3 coding DNA: TGTGCCAGCAGCGCCCAGTCTTCTAATGAAAAACTGTTTTTT. Translation gives CASSAQSSNEKLFF.

The chain couples TRBV7-9 to TRBJ2-7, with unresolved D. CDR3 length: 14 amino acids. Germline CDR1 and CDR2: SEHNR and FQNEAQ (reference sequence). V gave up 2 bases and J gave up 3 bases, with 11 bases separating them. The CDR3 region has the DNA TGTGCCAGCAGCTTAAGTTCAGTGGGCTACGAGCAGTACTTC. It codes for CASSLSSVGYEQYF.

The genes are TRBV27 and TRBJ2-1, with 9 bases matching TRBD2. Germline trimming cut 5 bases from V and 5 bases from J; bases unmatched to any gene: 13. This CDR3 comprises 17 residues. CDR1 MNHEY and CDR2 SMNVEV come from the germline V gene (reference sequence). The CDR3 here is CASSGAGGPQAHNEQFF. The CDR3 DNA reads TGTGCCAGCAGTGGAGCGGGAGGCCCTCAAGCCCACAATGAGCAGTTCTTC.

CDR3 bases: TGTGCCAGCACCCCCCGTGGGGAGGGCTACAATGAGCAGTTCTTC. It yields the protein CASTPRGEGYNEQFF. The J gene is TRBJ2-1, the V gene TRBV13, with 7 bases matching TRBD2. The V gene end was trimmed by 7 bases and the J gene end by 3 bases; junction bases not matched to a gene: 9. CDR1 PRHDT and CDR2 FYEKMQ come from the germline V gene (reference sequence). The CDR3 length is 15 residues.

The chain couples TRBV19 to TRBJ2-2; the D gene is possibly TRBD1 (5 bases). V shed 4 bases and J shed 4 bases, with 13 bases lying between them. The CDR3 consists of 15 residues. The germline gives CDR1 LNHDA, CDR2 SQIVND (reference sequence). This CDR3 is CASSTGPRTTGELFF. The CDR3 nucleotides read TGTGCCAGTAGTACAGGGCCTCGAACCACCGGGGAGCTGTTTTTT.

This clone occurred once. The chain combines TRBV13 with TRBJ1-2; the match to TRBD1 covers 7 bases. The CDR3 contains 14 residues. Trimming removed 4 bases from V and 4 bases from J; junction bases left unmatched: 6. From germline, CDR1 is PRHDT and CDR2 FYEKMQ (reference sequence). Here the CDR3 DNA reads TGTGCCAGCAGCTACTCCGGGACAGCCTATGGCTACACCTTC. Amino acids: CASSYSGTAYGYTF.

The chain is built from TRBV29-1 and TRBJ2-7, with 13 positions matching TRBD2. Germline CDR1 and CDR2: SQVTM and ANQGSEA. The CDR3 has 14 amino acids. V lost 7 bases, J lost 3 bases, and 6 bases stayed unmatched. The CDR3 is CSALGTSGDYEQYF. CDR3 DNA: TGCAGCGCTCTAGGGACTAGCGGGGACTACGAGCAGTACTTC.